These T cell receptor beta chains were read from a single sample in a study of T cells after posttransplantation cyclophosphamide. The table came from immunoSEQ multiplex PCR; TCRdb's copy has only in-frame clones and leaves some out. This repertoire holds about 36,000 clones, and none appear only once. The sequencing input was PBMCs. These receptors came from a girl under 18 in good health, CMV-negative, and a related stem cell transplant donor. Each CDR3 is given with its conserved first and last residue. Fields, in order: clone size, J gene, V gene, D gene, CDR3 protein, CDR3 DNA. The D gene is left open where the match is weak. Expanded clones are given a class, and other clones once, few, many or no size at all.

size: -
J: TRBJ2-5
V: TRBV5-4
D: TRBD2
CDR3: CASSRLAGGQETQYF
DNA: TGTGCCAGCAGCCGTCTGGCGGGAGGGCAAGAGACCCAGTACTTC

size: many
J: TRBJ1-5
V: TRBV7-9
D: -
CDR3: CASSWGHGQPQHF
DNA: TGTGCCAGCAGTTGGGGACACGGTCAGCCCCAGCATTTT

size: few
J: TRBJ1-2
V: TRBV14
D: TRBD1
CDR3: CASSGDRIRGYTF
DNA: TGTGCCAGCAGCGGGGACAGAATTCGTGGCTACACCTTC

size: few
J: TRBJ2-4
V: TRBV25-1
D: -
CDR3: CASSDAGRAKNIQYF
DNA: TGTGCCAGCAGTGATGCTGGGAGAGCCAAAAACATTCAGTACTTC

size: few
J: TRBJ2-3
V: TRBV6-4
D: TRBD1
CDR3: CASSDSGTGSDTQYF
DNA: TGTGCCAGCAGTGACTCCGGGACAGGGTCAGATACGCAGTATTTT

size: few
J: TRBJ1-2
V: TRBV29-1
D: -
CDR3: CSVGAGPNGYTF
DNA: TGCAGCGTTGGGGCGGGTCCTAATGGCTACACCTTC

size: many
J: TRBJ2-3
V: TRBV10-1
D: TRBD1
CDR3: CASSDWTGPDTQYF
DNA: TGCGCCAGCAGTGACTGGACAGGACCAGATACGCAGTATTTT

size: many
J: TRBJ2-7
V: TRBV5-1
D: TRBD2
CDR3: CASRELAGGKYEQYF
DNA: TGCGCCAGCAGAGAACTAGCGGGGGGGAAGTACGAGCAGTACTTC

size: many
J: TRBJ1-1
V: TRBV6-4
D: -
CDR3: CASSDFQGLAFF
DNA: TGTGCCAGCAGTGACTTCCAGGGATTGGCTTTCTTT

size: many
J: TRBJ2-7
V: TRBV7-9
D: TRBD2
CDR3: CASSLDAAGGGVEQYF
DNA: TGTGCCAGCAGCTTAGATGCTGCGGGCGGGGGAGTGGAGCAGTACTTC

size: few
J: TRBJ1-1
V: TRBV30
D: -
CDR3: CAWSVLWAAAEAFF
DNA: TGTGCCTGGAGTGTACTTTGGGCAGCCGCTGAAGCTTTCTTT

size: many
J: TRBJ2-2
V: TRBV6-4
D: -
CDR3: CASSPGTPNTGELFF
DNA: TGTGCCAGCAGTCCCGGGACACCTAACACCGGGGAGCTGTTTTTT

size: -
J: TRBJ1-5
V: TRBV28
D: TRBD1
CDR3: CASSSLQGEPQHF
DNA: TGTGCCAGCAGTTCATTACAGGGGGAGCCCCAGCATTTT

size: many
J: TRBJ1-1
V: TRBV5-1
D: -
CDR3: CASSLVVVGDTEAFF
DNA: TGCGCCAGCAGCTTGGTAGTGGTAGGGGACACTGAAGCTTTCTTT

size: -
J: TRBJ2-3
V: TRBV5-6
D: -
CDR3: CASSPTGPTSTDTQYF
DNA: TGTGCCAGCAGTCCCACAGGGCCCACTAGCACAGATACGCAGTATTTT

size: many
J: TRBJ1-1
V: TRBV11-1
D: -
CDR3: CASSLKVNSMNTEAFF
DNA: TGTGCCAGCAGCTTAAAAGTAAACAGCATGAACACTGAAGCTTTCTTT

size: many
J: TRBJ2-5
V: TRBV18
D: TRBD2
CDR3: CASSPLSAGGSQETQYF
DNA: TGTGCCAGCTCACCGTTGTCAGCGGGAGGCAGTCAAGAGACCCAGTACTTC

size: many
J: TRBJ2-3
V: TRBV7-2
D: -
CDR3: CASSLRRTSTDTQYF
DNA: TGTGCCAGCAGCTTAAGGCGGACTAGCACAGATACGCAGTATTTT

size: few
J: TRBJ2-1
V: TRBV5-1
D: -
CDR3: CASSLVLTSTISYNEQFF
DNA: TGCGCCAGCAGCTTGGTGCTTACTAGCACCATCTCCTACAATGAGCAGTTCTTC

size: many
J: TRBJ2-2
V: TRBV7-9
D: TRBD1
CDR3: CASSLTGDTSRTGELFF
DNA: TGTGCCAGCAGCTTAACAGGGGATACCTCTAGGACCGGGGAGCTGTTTTTT

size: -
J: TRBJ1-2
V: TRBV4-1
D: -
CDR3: CASSQRQASLNYGYTF
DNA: TGCGCCAGCAGCCAAAGGCAGGCGTCCCTTAACTATGGCTACACCTTC

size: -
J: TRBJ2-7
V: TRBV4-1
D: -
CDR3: CASSQLVSEGSYEQYF
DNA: TGCGCCAGCAGCCAACTTGTATCGGAGGGTTCCTACGAGCAGTACTTC

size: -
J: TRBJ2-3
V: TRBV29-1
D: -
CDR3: CSVGLGDFSTDTQYF
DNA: TGCAGCGTTGGTTTAGGGGACTTCAGCACAGATACGCAGTATTTT

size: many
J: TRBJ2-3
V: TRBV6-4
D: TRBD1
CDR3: CASSDSGQGTDTQYF
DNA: TGTGCCAGCAGTGACTCGGGACAGGGCACAGATACGCAGTATTTT

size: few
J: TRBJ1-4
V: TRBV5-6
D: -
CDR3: CASSSIRESLGEKLFF
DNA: TGTGCCAGCAGCTCCATTCGCGAGTCGCTAGGAGAAAAACTGTTTTTT

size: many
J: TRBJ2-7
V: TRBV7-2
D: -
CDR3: CASSPDRLDYEQYF
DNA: TGTGCCAGCAGCCCCGACCGGCTAGACTACGAGCAGTACTTC

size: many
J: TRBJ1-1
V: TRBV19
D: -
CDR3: CAIRASGHYTEAFF
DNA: TGTGCCATTAGAGCCTCGGGACACTACACTGAAGCTTTCTTT

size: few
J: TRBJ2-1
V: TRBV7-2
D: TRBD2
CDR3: CASSLESSGGGWYNEQFF
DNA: TGTGCCAGCAGCTTAGAGAGTTCTGGGGGGGGGTGGTACAATGAGCAGTTCTTC

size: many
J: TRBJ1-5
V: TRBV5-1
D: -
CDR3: CASSPTGYQPQHF
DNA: TGCGCCAGCAGCCCGACAGGTTATCAGCCCCAGCATTTT

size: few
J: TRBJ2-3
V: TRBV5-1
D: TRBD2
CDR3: CASSPGLAGRGGTQYF
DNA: TGCGCCAGCAGCCCGGGACTAGCGGGGAGGGGTGGTACGCAGTATTTT

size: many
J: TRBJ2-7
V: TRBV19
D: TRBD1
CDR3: CASSPGTGGSYEQYF
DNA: TGTGCCAGTAGTCCAGGGACAGGGGGGTCCTACGAGCAGTACTTC

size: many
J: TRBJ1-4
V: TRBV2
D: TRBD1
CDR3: CASGLDRGSEKLFF
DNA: TGTGCCAGCGGCCTTGACAGGGGTAGTGAAAAACTGTTTTTT

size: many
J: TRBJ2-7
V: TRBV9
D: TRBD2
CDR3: CASSVGTSGAYEQYF
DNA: TGTGCCAGCAGCGTAGGTACTAGCGGGGCCTACGAGCAGTACTTC

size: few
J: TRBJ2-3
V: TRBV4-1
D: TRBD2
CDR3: CASSPTGTAGVGTDTQYF
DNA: TGCGCCAGCAGCCCAACGGGCACAGCGGGGGTAGGAACAGATACGCAGTATTTT

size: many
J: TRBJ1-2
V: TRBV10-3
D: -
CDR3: CAISESPGAYGYTF
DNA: TGTGCCATCAGTGAATCCCCAGGGGCCTATGGCTACACCTTC

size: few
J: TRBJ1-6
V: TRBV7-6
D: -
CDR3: CASRPQGVHSPLHF
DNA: TGTGCCAGCAGGCCCCAGGGTGTTCATTCACCCCTCCACTTT

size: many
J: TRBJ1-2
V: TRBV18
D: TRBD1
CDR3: CASSPLDSPRGYYGYTF
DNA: TGTGCCAGCTCACCACTGGACAGCCCCAGGGGGTACTATGGCTACACCTTC

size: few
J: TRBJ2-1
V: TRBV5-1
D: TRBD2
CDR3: CASSYLLSSGRAGNEQFF
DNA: TGCGCCAGCAGCTATCTACTCTCTAGCGGGAGGGCGGGGAATGAGCAGTTCTTC

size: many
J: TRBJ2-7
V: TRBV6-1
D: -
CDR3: CATNSYYEQYF
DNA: TGTGCCACCAATAGTTACTACGAGCAGTACTTC

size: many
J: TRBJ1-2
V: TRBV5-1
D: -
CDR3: CASSLVSGNNYGYTF
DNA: TGCGCCAGCAGCTTGGTTTCCGGGAACAACTATGGCTACACCTTC

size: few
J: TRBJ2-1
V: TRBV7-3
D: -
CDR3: CASSTRPSTNEQFF
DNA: TGTGCCAGCAGCACCCGGCCTAGCACCAATGAGCAGTTCTTC

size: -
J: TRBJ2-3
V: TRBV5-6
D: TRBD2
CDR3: CASSLAGGTRTDTQYF
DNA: TGTGCCAGCAGCTTGGCCGGGGGGACTAGGACAGATACGCAGTATTTT

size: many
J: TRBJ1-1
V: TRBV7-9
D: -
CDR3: CASSPTGFPEAFF
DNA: TGTGCCAGCAGCCCAACAGGGTTCCCCGAAGCTTTCTTT

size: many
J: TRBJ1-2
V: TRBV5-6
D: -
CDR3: CASSLYPGFDYGYTF
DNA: TGTGCCAGCAGCTTGTATCCGGGTTTCGACTATGGCTACACCTTC

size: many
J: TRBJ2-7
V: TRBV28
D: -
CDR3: CASTLTGGSSYEQYF
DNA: TGTGCCAGCACCCTTACTGGGGGGAGCTCCTACGAGCAGTACTTC

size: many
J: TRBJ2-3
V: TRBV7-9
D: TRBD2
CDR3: CASSLNVVREGVIDTQYF
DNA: TGTGCCAGCAGCTTGAATGTCGTGCGGGAGGGCGTTATAGATACGCAGTATTTT

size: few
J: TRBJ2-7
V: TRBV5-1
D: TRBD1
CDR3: CASSHLGQGPPSYEQYF
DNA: TGCGCCAGCAGCCATCTGGGACAGGGGCCCCCATCCTACGAGCAGTACTTC

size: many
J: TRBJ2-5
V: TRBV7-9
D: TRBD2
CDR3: CASSLGTSQETQYF
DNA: TGTGCCAGCAGCTTAGGGACTAGTCAAGAGACCCAGTACTTC

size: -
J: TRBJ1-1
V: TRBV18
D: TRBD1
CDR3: CASSGQDNTEAFF
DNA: TGTGCCAGCTCGGGACAGGATAACACTGAAGCTTTCTTT

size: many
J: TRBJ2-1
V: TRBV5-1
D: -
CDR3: CASSFVSGSYNEQFF
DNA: TGCGCCAGCAGCTTTGTGAGCGGCTCCTACAATGAGCAGTTCTTC

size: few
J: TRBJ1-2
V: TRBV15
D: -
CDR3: CATSRDLYTNYGYTF
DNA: TGTGCCACCAGCAGAGATCTTTACACTAACTATGGCTACACCTTC